This entry is about one T cell receptor (beta chain). The antigen remains unidentified. Method: immunoSEQ multiplex PCR; TCRdb's copy keeps in-frame clones and lacks some. The sample holds 60,000 to 65,000 clones, 84% seen once. This record comes from a study of OX40 agonist ivuxolimab in advanced cancers. Study-level information: The dose of intravenous ivuxolimab that patients received every 2 weeks ranged from 0.01 to 10 mg/kg. At under 85% male, the cohort had a mean age of about 60 years, ranging from about 23 to 79.

Study findings and constraints: Several nonresponders also turned out to have low normalized T-cell clonal expansion.

The cohort excluded patients with autoimmune disease history or systemic immunosuppression. The J segment lost 0 bases and the V segment lost 7 bases, leaving 1 base of the junction unmatched. The germline V gene encodes CDR1 SQVTM and CDR2 ANQGSEA. The CDR3 contains 13 residues. This sequence was found in an adult with an advanced solid tumor such as melanoma, head and neck, liver or kidney cancer. Source: CD4+ or CD8+ T cells sorted from blood, taken in a trial of the OX40 agonist ivuxolimab. This rearrangement joins TRBV29-1 to TRBJ1-1; TRBD1 matches 11 bases. CDR3 bases: TGCAGCGGGACAGGGGGCATGAACACTGAAGCTTTCTTT. Translation gives CSGTGGMNTEAFF. Filled out from reference TRBV29-1 and TRBJ1-1, the complete variable domain reads SAVISQKPSRDICQRGTSLTIQCQVDSQVTMMFWYRQQPGQSLTLIATANQGSEATYESGFVIDKFPISRPNLTFSTLTVSNMSPEDSSIYLCSGTGGMNTEAFFGQGTRLTVV.